The 7 T cell receptor beta chains below all came from one sample that was sequenced in a study of response to subunit inactivated influenza vaccine. MiXCR was run by TCRdb on the RT-PCR reads, yielding one entry per CDR3 protein. The data show about 620,000 distinct CDR3 sequences, with about 12% seen just once and more than 8.5% held by the top ten. The sequences come from PBMCs from blood, collected on the day of vaccination. The receptors were sampled from a man over 45 who received an inactivated influenza vaccine.

This clonotype was counted at least ten times. The V and J genes are TRBV29-1 and TRBJ1-2; D uncertain. There are 11 residues in the CDR3. V was cut by 7 bases and J by 6 bases, with 12 bases left in between. Germline lookup yields CDR1 SQVTM and CDR2 ANQGSEA. The CDR3 spells CSANTGDGYTF. The CDR3 nucleotides are TGCAGCGCTAACACGGGAGATGGCTACACCTTC.

The rearrangement uses TRBV29-1 and TRBJ2-5, with a tentative D call TRBD1 (6 bases). This CDR3 is 11 amino acids long. V lost 7 bases and J 4 bases, leaving 10 bases between the germline ends. The germline gives CDR1 SQVTM, CDR2 ANQGSEA. The CDR3 region has the DNA TGCAGCGCGAGCAGGGGAGAGACCCAGTACTTC. This translates into CSASRGETQYF.

This clonotype was seen only a few times. This sequence joins TRBV12-3 or TRBV12-4 and TRBJ1-2; no clear D gene. V was trimmed by 6 bases and J by 1 base, leaving 12 bases between them. The CDR3 loop spans 14 amino acids. The CDR3 DNA is TGTGCCAGCAGCTCTGGCAAAGATAACTATGGCTACACCTTC. It specifies CASSSGKDNYGYTF.

The V and J genes are TRBV27 and TRBJ2-1; perhaps TRBD1 as D (5 bases). The CDR3 extends over 14 amino acids. The V gene's germline CDR1 is MNHEY and CDR2 SMNVEV (reference sequence). V shed 0 bases and J shed 5 bases, with 8 bases lying between them. Here the CDR3 reads CASSLSTGHNEQFF. In DNA form, the CDR3 reads TGTGCCAGCAGTTTATCAACAGGACACAATGAGCAGTTCTTC.

This clonotype was found many times. The J gene is TRBJ2-3, the V gene TRBV27, with 7 bases aligning to TRBD1. Trimming cost V 4 bases and J 2 bases; bases outside gene matches: 6. CDR1 MNHEY and CDR2 SMNVEV come from the germline V gene (reference sequence). The CDR3 consists of 15 residues. CDR3 sequence reads: CASSSTGAPTDTQYF. The CDR3 nucleotides are TGTGCCAGCAGTTCAACAGGGGCCCCCACAGATACGCAGTATTTT.

This chain connects TRBV11-2 to TRBJ1-3, with 9 bases that match TRBD1. V lost 5 bases and J lost 3; bases outside the gene matches: 5. The CDR3 contains 15 residues. Germline lookup yields CDR1 SGHAT and CDR2 FQNNGV. Here the CDR3 DNA reads TGTGCCAGCAGCAGACAGGGGGTTAGTGGAAACACCATATATTTT. This gives the protein CASSRQGVSGNTIYF.

This clonotype was observed a handful of times. This chain connects TRBV12-3 or TRBV12-4 to TRBJ2-1; D gene unclear. The CDR3 has 11 amino acids. The ends were cut back, 2 bases at V and 10 bases at J, with 6 bases in the middle. CDR3 residues: CASSLMWEQFF. CDR3 DNA: TGTGCCAGCAGTTTAATGTGGGAGCAGTTCTTC.